Below are 10 T cell receptor beta chains sequenced from a single sample in a study of blood T cells in healthy people across ages. A second PCR, run for about 6 to 11 cycles, used a sample-barcoded 5' primer plus a J-beta primer mix. TCRdb called the 5' RACE reads again in MiXCR, with one record for every CDR3 protein. The table shows 500,000 to 550,000 distinct CDR3 sequences, with 24% occurring only once. These records were also assigned to another study, of T cells of mothers and their children.

Sample: blood. Receptors originate from a boy younger than 18 in good health.

This clonotype was recorded many times. V gene TRBV29-1 combines with J gene TRBJ1-4, with TRBD1 identical over 10 bases. V trimming: 6 bases; J trimming: 7 bases; junction bases outside the gene matches: 11. The length of the CDR3 is 15 residues. Looked up from germline, CDR1 is SQVTM and CDR2 is ANQGSEA. The CDR3 DNA reads TGCAGCGTCCAATATGGGACAGGGGTACTTGAAAAACTGTTTTTT. This gives the protein CSVQYGTGVLEKLFF.

This clonotype was detected a few times. This chain uses TRBV5-1 with TRBJ2-1; TRBD2 matches 16 bases. Germline V gene sequence: CDR1 SGHRS, CDR2 YFSETQ. Unmatched junction bases numbered 7, after V lost 5 bases and J lost 8 bases. The CDR3 sequence is 16 residues long. The CDR3 loop is CASREGLAGGPDEQFF. CDR3 nucleotide sequence: TGCGCCAGCAGGGAGGGACTAGCGGGGGGGCCAGATGAGCAGTTCTTC.

There are a few counts of this clonotype. The chain combines TRBV19 with TRBJ2-1; possibly TRBD1 for D (6 bases). The CDR3 is 13 amino acids. V lost 7 bases and J 3 bases, leaving 10 bases between the germline ends. CDR1 is LNHDA, CDR2 SQIVND, per germline (reference sequence). CDR3 sequence reads: CASTDRIYNEQFF. Here the CDR3 DNA reads TGTGCCAGTACTGACAGGATCTACAATGAGCAGTTCTTC.

Only a few counts were recorded for this clonotype. The chain recombines TRBV6-2 or TRBV6-3 with TRBJ2-7; 7 nucleotides agree with TRBD2. Germline V CDR1 and CDR2: MNHEY, SVGEGT. V shed 2 bases, J shed 5 bases, and the junction held 12 bases outside the gene matches. This CDR3 comprises 16 residues. Here the CDR3 DNA reads TGTGCCAGCAGTTACGCCCCTGGCGGGAGACCCCACGAGCAGTACTTC. This encodes CASSYAPGGRPHEQYF.

The DNA of the CDR3 is TGCAGTGCTGCGGGCGGATGGGGGGTCTACGAGCAGTACTTC. Protein: CSAAGGWGVYEQYF. The rearrangement uses TRBV20-1 and TRBJ2-7, with D tentatively TRBD2 (6 bases). There are 14 residues in the CDR3. V shed 5 bases and J shed 3 bases, with 17 bases lying between them. Germline-derived CDR1 and CDR2 are DFQATT and SNEGSKA (reference sequence).

This clonotype was seen a few times. V gene TRBV18 combines with J gene TRBJ2-7; 11 positions match TRBD1. The junction had 8 bases not matched to a gene; V was cut back by 3 bases and J by 4 bases. The germline CDR1 and CDR2 sequences are KGHSH and LQKENI. The CDR3 loop spans 16 amino acids. In DNA form, the CDR3 reads TGTGCCAGCTCACCTTCACGGACAGGGGGCTCGTACGAGCAGTACTTC. Protein: CASSPSRTGGSYEQYF.

As for this clonotype: Its ends do not fully match the called genes, so a read error is possible. V and J are TRBV4-3 and TRBJ2-3, with D possibly TRBD2 on 7 matching bases. The CDR3 loop spans 15 amino acids. Germline CDR1 and CDR2: LGHNA and YSLEER. CDR3 in DNA: TGCGCCAGCGGCCAAGAACAGGGCGGGGGAGATACGCAGTATTTT. Protein product: CASGQEQGGGDTQYF.

The chain uses TRBV6-1 and TRBJ1-1; no reliable D call. CDR3 size: 12 residues. CDR1 is MNHNS, CDR2 SASEGT, per germline. Trimming took off 2 bases at V and 11 bases at J, with 12 bases between the two ends. CDR3 nucleotide sequence: TGTGCCAGCAGTGAATATGGGGATGGCGCTTTCTTT. Encoded protein: CASSEYGDGAFF.

This clonotype was detected a few times. The chain uses TRBV15 and TRBJ2-3; a weak D match, TRBD1 (6 bases). Germline CDR1 LNHNV, CDR2 YYDKDF (reference sequence). The CDR3 runs 15 residues. Trimming took 0 bases from V and 2 from J, leaving 9 bases between them. The CDR3 loop reads CATSRDGQITDTQYF. In DNA form, the CDR3 reads TGTGCCACCAGCAGAGATGGACAGATCACAGATACGCAGTATTTT.

The chain uses TRBV6-2 or TRBV6-3 and TRBJ1-6; TRBD1 aligns across 7 bases. V shed 4 bases and J 6 bases; nucleotides not matched to a gene: 9. This CDR3 is built from 16 residues. Germline CDR1 reads MNHEY; CDR2 reads SVGEGT. The CDR3 region has the DNA TGTGCCAGCAGTTCAGTCCGAGGGACAGCTAATTCACCCCTCCACTTT. It encodes CASSSVRGTANSPLHF.